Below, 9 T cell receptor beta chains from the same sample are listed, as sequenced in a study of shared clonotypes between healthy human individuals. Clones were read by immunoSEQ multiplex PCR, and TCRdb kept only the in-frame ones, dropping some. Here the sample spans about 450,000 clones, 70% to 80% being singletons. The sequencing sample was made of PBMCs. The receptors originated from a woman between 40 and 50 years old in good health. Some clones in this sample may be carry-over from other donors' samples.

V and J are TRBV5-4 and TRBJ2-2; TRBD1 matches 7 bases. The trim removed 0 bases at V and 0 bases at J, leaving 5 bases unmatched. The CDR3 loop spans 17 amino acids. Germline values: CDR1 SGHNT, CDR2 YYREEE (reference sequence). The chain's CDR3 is CASSLATQGANTGELFF. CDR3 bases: TGTGCCAGCAGCTTGGCCACGCAGGGGGCGAACACCGGGGAGCTGTTTTTT.

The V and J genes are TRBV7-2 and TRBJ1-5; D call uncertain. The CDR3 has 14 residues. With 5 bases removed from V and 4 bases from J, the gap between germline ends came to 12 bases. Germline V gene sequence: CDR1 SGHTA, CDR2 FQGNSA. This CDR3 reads CASSAGIANQPQHF. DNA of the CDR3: TGTGCCAGCAGCGCAGGTATTGCAAATCAGCCCCAGCATTTT.

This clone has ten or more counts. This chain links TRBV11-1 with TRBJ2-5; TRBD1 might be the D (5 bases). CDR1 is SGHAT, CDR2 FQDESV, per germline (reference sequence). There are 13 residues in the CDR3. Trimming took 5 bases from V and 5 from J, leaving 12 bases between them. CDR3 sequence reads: CASSARTSETQYF. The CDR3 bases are TGTGCCAGCAGCGCTCGGACATCGGAGACCCAGTACTTC.

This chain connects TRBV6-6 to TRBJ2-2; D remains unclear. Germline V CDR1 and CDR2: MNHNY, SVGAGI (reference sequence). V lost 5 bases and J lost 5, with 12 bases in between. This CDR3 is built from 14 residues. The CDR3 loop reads CASSTSLMTGELFF. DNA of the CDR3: TGTGCCAGCAGTACCTCCCTGATGACCGGGGAGCTGTTTTTT.

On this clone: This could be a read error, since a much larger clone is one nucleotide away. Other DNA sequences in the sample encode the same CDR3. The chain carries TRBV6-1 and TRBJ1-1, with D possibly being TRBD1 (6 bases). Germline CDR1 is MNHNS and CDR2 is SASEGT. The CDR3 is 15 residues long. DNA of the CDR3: TGCGCCAGCAGTGTTGGGATGACAGGTTCGACTGAAGCTTTCTTT. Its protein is CASSVGMTGSTEAFF.

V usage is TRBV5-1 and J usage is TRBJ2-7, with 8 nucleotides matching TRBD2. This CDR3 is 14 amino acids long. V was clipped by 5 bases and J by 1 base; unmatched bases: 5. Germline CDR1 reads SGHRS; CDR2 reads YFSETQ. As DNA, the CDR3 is TGCGCCAGCAGTCAGCGGGAGAGTTCCTACGAGCAGTACTTC. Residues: CASSQRESSYEQYF.

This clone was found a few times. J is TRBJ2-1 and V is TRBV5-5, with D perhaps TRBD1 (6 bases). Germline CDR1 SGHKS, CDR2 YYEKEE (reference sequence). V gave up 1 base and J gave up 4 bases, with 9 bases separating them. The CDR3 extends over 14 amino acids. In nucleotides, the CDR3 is TGTGCCAGCAGCTTGCTTAGGGGGTACAATGAGCAGTTCTTC. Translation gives CASSLLRGYNEQFF.

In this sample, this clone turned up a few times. CDR3 in amino acids: CSVDLGNMNTEAFF. In nucleotides, the CDR3 is TGCAGCGTTGATCTGGGAAACATGAACACTGAAGCTTTCTTT. The chain uses TRBV29-1 and TRBJ1-1; no clear D gene. The length of the CDR3 is 14 residues. V shed 3 bases and J shed 0 bases, with 11 bases lying between them. The germline gives CDR1 SQVTM, CDR2 ANQGSEA.

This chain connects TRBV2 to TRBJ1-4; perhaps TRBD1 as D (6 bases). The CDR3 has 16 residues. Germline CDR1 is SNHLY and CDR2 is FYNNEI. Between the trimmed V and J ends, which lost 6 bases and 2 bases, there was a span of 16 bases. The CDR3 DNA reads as TGTGCCAGCAGCAAGGAACAGGGTCGTACTAATGAAAAACTGTTTTTT. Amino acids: CASSKEQGRTNEKLFF.